The 28 T cell receptor beta chains in this list originate from one sample, sequenced in a study of cytomegalovirus exposure and HLA in healthy donors (dated by TCRdb to 2015 to 2018). The library relied on the immunoSEQ multiplex PCR assay. A mixture of 60 forward primers for TCR Vbeta segments and 13 reverse primers for TCR Jbeta segments was used in the multiplex PCR. TCRdb carries this immuneACCESS record with in-frame sequences only. Its versions omit some clonotypes, under half of them owing to an unresolved V gene in the studies checked, with the rest unexplained. This sample lists about 160,000 clones; about 83% were detected once. Clones ranked in the top ten supply 0.7% to 1% of the sample. Sample: PBMCs. These receptors all stem from a woman aged 25 to 39 in good health and CMV-seronegative.

The rearrangement joins TRBV19 to TRBJ2-7; no clear D. There are 13 residues in the CDR3. Germline V gene data show CDR1 as LNHDA and CDR2 as SQIVND (reference sequence). Trimming took off 4 bases at V and 2 bases at J, with 9 bases between the two ends. The CDR3: CASSTNRAYEQYF. The CDR3 DNA reads TGTGCCAGTAGTACCAACAGAGCCTACGAGCAGTACTTC.

This chain uses TRBV6-5 with TRBJ1-1; TRBD1 aligns across 8 bases. CDR1 is MNHEY and CDR2 is SVGAGI in the germline V gene. The CDR3 covers 16 residues. J lost 7 bases, V lost 2 bases, and 12 bases had no gene match. CDR3 DNA: TGTGCCAGCAGTTACCGCCCCCCGGGACAGGTTGATGAAGCTTTCTTT. Translating gives CASSYRPPGQVDEAFF.

V gene TRBV7-9 combines with J gene TRBJ2-1; perhaps TRBD1 as D (6 bases). Trimming shortened V by 1 base and J by 14 bases, and 15 bases separated the two germline ends. The CDR3 is 13 amino acids. CDR1 is SEHNR and CDR2 is FQNEAQ in the germline V gene (reference sequence). The CDR3 region is CASSLGWDPGEFF. CDR3 bases: TGTGCCAGCAGCTTAGGCTGGGACCCAGGGGAGTTCTTC.

The chain couples TRBV4-1 to TRBJ1-2; TRBD1 is a possible D gene (6 bases). The V gene lost 9 bases and the J gene lost 2 bases, with 13 bases spanning the gap. There are 13 residues in the CDR3. CDR1 is MGHRA and CDR2 is YSYEKL in the germline V gene. As DNA, the CDR3 is TGCGCCAGTAATAGGGGACAAAACTATGGCTACACCTTC. Its protein is CASNRGQNYGYTF.

The V and J genes are TRBV7-8 and TRBJ2-5; TRBD1 agrees at 11 bases. The trim removed 5 bases at V and 5 bases at J, leaving 13 bases unmatched. This CDR3 comprises 17 residues. CDR1 and CDR2 from the germline V gene are SGHVS and FQNEAQ. DNA for the CDR3: TGTGCCAGCAGCCCCACCACCGGGACAGGGGGTCGGGAGACCCAGTACTTC. Its protein is CASSPTTGTGGRETQYF.

The CDR3 coding sequence is TGTGCCAGCAGCTTATCGGGGCAAGAGACCCAGTACTTC. Translated, it gives CASSLSGQETQYF. The genes are TRBV7-2 and TRBJ2-5, with D tentatively TRBD2 (5 bases). Per germline, CDR1 SGHTA and CDR2 FQGNSA. The CDR3 loop spans 13 amino acids. V lost 2 bases and J lost 2, with 6 bases in between.

The gene calls are TRBV7-3 and TRBJ2-1; 10 nucleotides match TRBD2. CDR1 is SGHTA, CDR2 FQGTGA, per germline. This CDR3 is built from 19 residues. The ends lost 2 bases at V and 5 bases at J; junction bases unmatched: 15. CDR3 nucleotides: TGTGCCAGCAGCTTATGGGTAGCGGGAGGCCAGAGGTTTAACAATGAGCAGTTCTTC. Its protein is CASSLWVAGGQRFNNEQFF.

The CDR3 region is CASSIGPNTGELFF. The CDR3 nucleotides are TGTGCCAGTAGTATAGGGCCGAACACCGGGGAGCTGTTTTTT. V usage is TRBV19 and J usage is TRBJ2-2; no definite D call. Germline CDR1 reads LNHDA; CDR2 reads SQIVND (reference sequence). CDR3 length equals 14 residues. The V end lost 1 base, the J end lost 0 bases, and 3 bases lay between the germline ends.

V is TRBV7-6 and J is TRBJ1-1; D not resolved. Germline V CDR1 and CDR2: SGHVS, FNYEAQ. The CDR3 spans 13 residues. V dropped 2 bases and J dropped 1 base, with 5 bases sitting between them. The CDR3 DNA reads as TGTGCCAGCAGCTTAAAACAGAACACTGAAGCTTTCTTT. Its translation: CASSLKQNTEAFF. Based on the CDR3 plus reference TRBV7-6 and TRBJ1-1, the full variable domain is GAGVSQSPRYKVTKRGQDVALRCDPISGHVSLYWYRQALGQGPEFLTYFNYEAQQDKSGLPNDRFSAERPEGSISTLTIQRTEQRDSAMYRCASSLKQNTEAFFGQGTRLTVV.

The rearrangement joins TRBV6-1 to TRBJ2-7; D perhaps matches TRBD2 (5 bases). CDR3 length: 18 amino acids. Per the germline V gene, CDR1 is MNHNS and CDR2 is SASEGT. V was trimmed by 0 bases and J by 3 bases, leaving 21 bases between them. The CDR3: CASSEAKVTGGPYYEQYF. The CDR3 DNA follows: TGTGCCAGCAGTGAAGCGAAGGTCACGGGCGGGCCTTACTACGAGCAGTACTTC.

This clone turned up a few times. This chain joins TRBV6-6 and TRBJ1-3; D unresolved. The V end was cut by 3 bases, the J end by 0 bases, with 12 bases between. The length of the CDR3 is 16 residues. Looked up from germline, CDR1 is MNHNY and CDR2 is SVGAGI (reference sequence). As DNA, the CDR3 is TGTGCCAGCAGTTATCCCCGCGGGCGCTCTGGAAACACCATATATTTT. Residues: CASSYPRGRSGNTIYF.

The chain joins TRBV5-1 to TRBJ2-3, with 8 bases lining up with TRBD2. Germline CDR1 SGHRS, CDR2 YFSETQ. V was pared by 4 bases and J by 6 bases, with 13 bases of the junction left unmatched. The CDR3 contains 16 residues. DNA of the CDR3: TGCGCCAGCAGCGGAGCGGGGGCAAGGTCGGTGGATACGCAGTATTTT. Its protein product is CASSGAGARSVDTQYF.

This clone was counted a single time. One end of the junction varies from germline; a read error may be responsible. V gene TRBV28 combines with J gene TRBJ2-7; 9 bases fit TRBD1. The CDR3 sequence is 15 residues long. CDR1 and CDR2 (germline): MDHEN, SYDVKM. The CDR3 sequence is CASSQHWTGELRPNF. CDR3 nucleotides: TGTGCCAGCAGCCAGCACTGGACAGGGGAGTTGAGGCCGAACTTC.

The chain employs TRBV28 and TRBJ2-2; TRBD2 is a possible D gene (5 bases). The germline V gene has CDR1 MDHEN and CDR2 SYDVKM. The V end was cut by 4 bases, the J end by 7 bases, with 10 bases between. CDR3 length: 13 residues. The CDR3 here is CASSSSWSGELFF. CDR3 coding DNA: TGTGCCAGCAGTTCTAGCTGGAGCGGGGAGCTGTTTTTT.

The chain combines TRBV5-1 with TRBJ2-3; 9 bases align to TRBD2. This CDR3 contains 15 residues. With 2 bases clipped from V and 3 bases from J, the junction kept 4 bases outside the gene matches. Germline lookup yields CDR1 SGHRS and CDR2 YFSETQ. DNA of the CDR3: TGCGCCAGCAGCTTACTAGCGGGCCAGACAGATACGCAGTATTTT. Residues: CASSLLAGQTDTQYF.

On this clone itself: A junction boundary mismatches the germline segment, possibly from a read error. Other nucleotide sequences in the sample specify the same CDR3. CDR3 amino acids: CASSRTPGTTYNSPLHF. The CDR3 nucleotides are TGCGCCAGCAGCCGGACCCCAGGGACTACCTATAATTCCCCCCTCCACTTT. The V and J genes are TRBV5-1 and TRBJ1-6; a weak D match, TRBD1 (5 bases). In germline, CDR1 is SGHRS, CDR2 YFSETQ. The CDR3 runs to 17 residues.

The rearrangement uses TRBV6-6 and TRBJ1-2; 7 positions agree with TRBD1. The germline gives CDR1 MNHNY, CDR2 SVGAGI (reference sequence). The CDR3 has 15 residues. The junction had 6 bases not matched to a gene; V was cut back by 5 bases and J by 0 bases. CDR3: CASSDGTAANYGYTF. The CDR3 coding sequence is TGTGCCAGCAGTGACGGGACAGCAGCTAACTATGGCTACACCTTC.

The rearrangement joins TRBV7-9 to TRBJ2-6, with D maybe TRBD1 (5 bases). The CDR3 has 15 amino acids. V lost 5 bases and J lost 6, with 14 bases in between. Germline CDR1 SEHNR, CDR2 FQNEAQ (reference sequence). CDR3 sequence reads: CASSRHQGKANVLTF. The CDR3 DNA reads TGTGCCAGCAGCCGCCACCAGGGTAAGGCCAACGTCCTGACTTTC.

This clone has just one count. The rearrangement joins TRBV10-3 to TRBJ1-1; TRBD1 aligns across 9 bases. Trimming cost V 6 bases and J 5 bases; bases outside gene matches: 10. Germline-derived CDR1 and CDR2 are ENHRY and SYGVKD. This CDR3 spans 15 amino acids. The CDR3 DNA follows: TGTGCCATCAGCGACCCGACAGGGGGGTTTACTGAAGCTTTCTTT. It is translated as CAISDPTGGFTEAFF.

This sequence joins TRBV5-1 and TRBJ2-2, with D possibly TRBD1 on 5 matching bases. The CDR3 covers 16 residues. The ends were cut back, 0 bases at V and 2 bases at J, with 11 bases in the middle. Germline CDR1 is SGHRS and CDR2 is YFSETQ. The CDR3 region has the DNA TGCGCCAGCAGCTTGGCCGGTCAGGGAAACACCGGGGAGCTGTTTTTT. Translation gives CASSLAGQGNTGELFF.

The gene calls are TRBV7-2 and TRBJ1-5; perhaps TRBD1 as D (6 bases). The germline V gene encodes CDR1 SGHTA and CDR2 FQGNSA. This CDR3 is 14 amino acids long. Trimming removed 4 bases at V and 2 bases at J, with 9 bases between. CDR3 amino acids: CASSSGVGNQPQHF. CDR3 DNA sequence: TGTGCCAGCAGCTCAGGGGTGGGCAATCAGCCCCAGCATTTT. The full variable domain, in which reference TRBV7-2 and TRBJ1-5 provide the parts outside the CDR3, is GAGVSQSPSNKVTEKGKDVELRCDPISGHTALYWYRQSLGQGLEFLIYFQGNSAPDKSGLPSDRFSAERTGGSVSTLTIQRTQQEDSAVYLCASSSGVGNQPQHFGDGTRLSIL.

The rearrangement links TRBV5-1 to TRBJ1-4, with 9 bases lining up with TRBD1. The CDR3 loop spans 14 amino acids. Trimming took 3 bases from V and 8 from J; bases not matched to a gene: 5. Germline lookup yields CDR1 SGHRS and CDR2 YFSETQ. The DNA for the CDR3 is TGCGCCAGCAGCTCCGGACAGGGGAGGGAAAAACTGTTTTTT. Translation gives CASSSGQGREKLFF.

The chain employs TRBV19 and TRBJ1-4; 10 bases agree with TRBD1. This CDR3 has 15 amino acids. Germline trimming cut 7 bases from V and 8 bases from J; bases unmatched to any gene: 10. Per the germline V gene, CDR1 is LNHDA and CDR2 is SQIVND (reference sequence). CDR3 DNA sequence: TGTGCCAGTAAAATTGGGGACAGGGGTGGCGAAAAACTGTTTTTT. Translation: CASKIGDRGGEKLFF.

The chain couples TRBV9 to TRBJ2-1, with 9 bases aligning to TRBD2. Trimming at V came to 3 bases and at J to 6 bases, leaving 10 bases not matched to a gene. The CDR3 loop spans 16 amino acids. The germline CDR1 and CDR2 sequences are SGDLS and YYNGEE. CDR3 sequence: CASSAVLAGGSNEQFF. The CDR3 nucleotides are TGTGCCAGCAGCGCGGTTCTCGCGGGAGGGAGCAATGAGCAGTTCTTC. The whole variable domain, remainder taken from reference TRBV9 and TRBJ2-1, is DSGVTQTPKHLITATGQRVTLRCSPRSGDLSVYWYQQSLDQGLQFLIQYYNGEERAKGNILERFSAQQFPDLHSELNLSSLELGDSALYFCASSAVLAGGSNEQFFGPGTRLTVL.

The rearrangement joins TRBV6-5 to TRBJ2-1; a possible D gene is TRBD1 (6 bases). V lost 2 bases to trimming and J lost 4 bases, with 15 bases between them. CDR3 length: 16 amino acids. Looked up from germline, CDR1 is MNHEY and CDR2 is SVGAGI. The CDR3, as DNA: TGTGCCAGCAGTTACGCGACAGGCACTACTTACAATGAGCAGTTCTTC. Translating it yields CASSYATGTTYNEQFF.

The chain couples TRBV4-1 to TRBJ1-5, with 8 nucleotides matching TRBD1. CDR1 is MGHRA, CDR2 YSYEKL, per germline. CDR3 length: 14 residues. V lost 3 bases and J lost 6; bases outside the gene matches: 4. CDR3: CASSHPGGGQPQHF. The CDR3 bases are TGCGCCAGCAGCCACCCAGGGGGCGGTCAGCCCCAGCATTTT.

The chain links TRBV27 to TRBJ2-7; 12 bases fit TRBD1. CDR1 is MNHEY, CDR2 SMNVEV, per germline (reference sequence). V trimming: 6 bases; J trimming: 7 bases; junction bases outside the gene matches: 7. The CDR3 loop spans 14 amino acids. CDR3 residues: CASRWDRGRGEQYF. The DNA of the CDR3 is TGTGCCAGCAGGTGGGACAGGGGGCGGGGAGAGCAGTACTTC.

The J gene is TRBJ2-1, the V gene TRBV27; a possible D gene is TRBD2 (6 bases). Germline V lookup: CDR1 MNHEY, CDR2 SMNVEV (reference sequence). This CDR3 has 16 residues. V lost 6 bases to trimming and J lost 5 bases, with 20 bases between them. The CDR3 loop is CASSPILLGGDNEQFF. DNA for the CDR3: TGTGCCAGCAGCCCAATCCTCCTGGGGGGAGACAATGAGCAGTTCTTC.